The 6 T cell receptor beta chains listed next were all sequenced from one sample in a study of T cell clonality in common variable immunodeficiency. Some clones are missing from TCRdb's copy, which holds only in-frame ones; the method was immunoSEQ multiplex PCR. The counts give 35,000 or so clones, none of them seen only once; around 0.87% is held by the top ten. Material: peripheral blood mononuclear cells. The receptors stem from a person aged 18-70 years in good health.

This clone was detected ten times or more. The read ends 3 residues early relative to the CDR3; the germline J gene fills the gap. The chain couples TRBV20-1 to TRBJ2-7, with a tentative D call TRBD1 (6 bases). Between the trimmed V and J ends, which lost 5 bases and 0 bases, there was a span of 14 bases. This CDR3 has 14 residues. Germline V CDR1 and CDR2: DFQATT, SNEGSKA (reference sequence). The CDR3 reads CSASTGISSYEQYF. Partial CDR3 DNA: TGCAGTGCTTCGACAGGAATAAGCTCCTACGAG.

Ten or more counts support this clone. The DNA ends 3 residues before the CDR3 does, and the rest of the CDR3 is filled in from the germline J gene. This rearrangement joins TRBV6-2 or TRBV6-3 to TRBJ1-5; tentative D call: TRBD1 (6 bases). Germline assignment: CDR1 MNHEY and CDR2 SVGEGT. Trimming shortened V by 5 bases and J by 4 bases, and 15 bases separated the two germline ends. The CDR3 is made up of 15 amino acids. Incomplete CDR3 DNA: TGTGCCAGCAGTCCGGGGACACGGGAGAATCAGCCC. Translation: CASSPGTRENQP. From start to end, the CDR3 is CASSPGTRENQPQHF.

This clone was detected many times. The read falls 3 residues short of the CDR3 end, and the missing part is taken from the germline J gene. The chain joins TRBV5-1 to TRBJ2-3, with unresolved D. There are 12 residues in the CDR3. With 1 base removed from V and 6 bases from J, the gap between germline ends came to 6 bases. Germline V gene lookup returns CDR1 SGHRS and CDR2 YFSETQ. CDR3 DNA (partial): TGCGCCAGCAGCTTGAACGGGGATACG. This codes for CASSLNGDT. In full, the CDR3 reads CASSLNGDTQYF.

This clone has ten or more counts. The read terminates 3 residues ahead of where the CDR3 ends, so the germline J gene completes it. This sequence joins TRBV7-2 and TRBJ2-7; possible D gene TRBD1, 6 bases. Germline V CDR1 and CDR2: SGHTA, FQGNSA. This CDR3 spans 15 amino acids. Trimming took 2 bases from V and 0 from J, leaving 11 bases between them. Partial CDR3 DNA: TGTGCCAGCAGCTTATATTCAGGGGTCTCCTACGAG. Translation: CASSLYSGVSYE. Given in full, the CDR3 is CASSLYSGVSYEQYF.

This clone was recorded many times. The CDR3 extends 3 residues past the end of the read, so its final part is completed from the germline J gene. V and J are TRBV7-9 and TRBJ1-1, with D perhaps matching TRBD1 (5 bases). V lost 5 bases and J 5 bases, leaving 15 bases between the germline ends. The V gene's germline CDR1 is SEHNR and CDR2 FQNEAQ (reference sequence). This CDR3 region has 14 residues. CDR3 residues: CASSPGSSRTEAFF. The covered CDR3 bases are TGTGCCAGCAGCCCAGGGTCCTCGAGGACTGAA.

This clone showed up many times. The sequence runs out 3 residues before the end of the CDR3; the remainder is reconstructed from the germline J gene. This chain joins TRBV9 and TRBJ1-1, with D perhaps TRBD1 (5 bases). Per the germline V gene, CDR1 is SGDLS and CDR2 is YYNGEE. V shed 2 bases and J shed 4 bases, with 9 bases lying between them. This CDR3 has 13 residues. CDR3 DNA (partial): TGTGCCAGCAGCGTCGCAGGGCCCACTGAA. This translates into CASSVAGPTE. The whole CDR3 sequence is CASSVAGPTEAFF.